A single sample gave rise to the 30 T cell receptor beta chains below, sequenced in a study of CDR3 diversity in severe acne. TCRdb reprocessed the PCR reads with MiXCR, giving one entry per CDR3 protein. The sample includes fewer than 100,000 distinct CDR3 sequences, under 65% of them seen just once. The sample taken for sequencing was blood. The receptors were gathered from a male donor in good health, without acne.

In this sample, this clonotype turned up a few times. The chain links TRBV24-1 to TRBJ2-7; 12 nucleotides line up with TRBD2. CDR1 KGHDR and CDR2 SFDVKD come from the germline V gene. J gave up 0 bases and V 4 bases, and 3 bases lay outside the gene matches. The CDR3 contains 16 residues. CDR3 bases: TGTGCCACCAGTGACCGGACTAGCGGGGTCTCCTACGAGCAGTACTTC. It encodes CATSDRTSGVSYEQYF.

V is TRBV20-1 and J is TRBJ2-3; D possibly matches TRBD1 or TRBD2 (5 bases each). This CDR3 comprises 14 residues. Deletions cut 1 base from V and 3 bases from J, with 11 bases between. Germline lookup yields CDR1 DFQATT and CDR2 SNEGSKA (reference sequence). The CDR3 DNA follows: TGCAGTGCTAGAGTTAGAGGGGTAACAGATACGCAGTATTTT. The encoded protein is CSARVRGVTDTQYF.

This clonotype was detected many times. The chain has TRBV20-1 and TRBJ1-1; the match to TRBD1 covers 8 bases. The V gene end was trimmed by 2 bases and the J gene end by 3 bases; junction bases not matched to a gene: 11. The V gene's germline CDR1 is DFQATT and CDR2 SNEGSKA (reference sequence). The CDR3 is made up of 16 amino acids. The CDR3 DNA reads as TGCAGTGCTAGACCAACTCCAGGGGGCTCGGACACTGAAGCTTTCTTT. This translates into CSARPTPGGSDTEAFF.

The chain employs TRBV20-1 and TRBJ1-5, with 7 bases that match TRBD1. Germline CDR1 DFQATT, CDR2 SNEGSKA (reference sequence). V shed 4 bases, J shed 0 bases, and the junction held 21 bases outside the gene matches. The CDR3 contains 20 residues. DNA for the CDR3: TGCAGTGCTACTCTAAGCGGGACAGAGGGGGGGGGTTATAGCAATCAGCCCCAGCATTTT. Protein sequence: CSATLSGTEGGGYSNQPQHF.

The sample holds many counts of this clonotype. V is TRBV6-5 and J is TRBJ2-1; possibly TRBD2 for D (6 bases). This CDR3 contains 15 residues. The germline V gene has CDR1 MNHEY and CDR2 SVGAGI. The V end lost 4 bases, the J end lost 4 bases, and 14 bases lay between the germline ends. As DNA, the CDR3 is TGTGCCAGCAGTTTAGCCCCGGGAGAATACAATGAGCAGTTCTTC. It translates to CASSLAPGEYNEQFF.

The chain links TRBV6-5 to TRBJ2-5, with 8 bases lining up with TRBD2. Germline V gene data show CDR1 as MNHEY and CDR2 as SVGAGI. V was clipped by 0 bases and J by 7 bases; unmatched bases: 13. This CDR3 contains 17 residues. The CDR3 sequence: CASSYSAVSGDVGTQYF. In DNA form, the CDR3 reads TGTGCCAGCAGTTACTCGGCGGTTAGCGGGGACGTTGGGACCCAGTACTTC.

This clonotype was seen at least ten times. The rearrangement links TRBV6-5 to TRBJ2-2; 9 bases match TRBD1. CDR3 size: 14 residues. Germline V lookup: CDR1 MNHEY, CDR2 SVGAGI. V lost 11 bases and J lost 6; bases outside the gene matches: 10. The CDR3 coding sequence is TGTGCCGCAAGGGGGACAGGGAATTCCGGGGAGCTGTTTTTT. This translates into CAARGTGNSGELFF.

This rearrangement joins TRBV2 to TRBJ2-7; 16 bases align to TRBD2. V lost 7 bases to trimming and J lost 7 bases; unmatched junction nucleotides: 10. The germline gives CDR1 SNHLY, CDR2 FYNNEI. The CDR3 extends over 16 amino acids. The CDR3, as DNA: TGTGCCAGCAAATGGGGACTAGCGGGAGGGCCCAGAGAGCAGTACTTC. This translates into CASKWGLAGGPREQYF.

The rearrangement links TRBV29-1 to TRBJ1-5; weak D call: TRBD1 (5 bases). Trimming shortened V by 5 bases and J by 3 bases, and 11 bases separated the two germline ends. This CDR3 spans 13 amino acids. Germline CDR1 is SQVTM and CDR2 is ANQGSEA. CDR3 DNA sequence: TGCAGCGTTCGCTGGGGGGACAATCAGCCCCAGCATTTT. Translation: CSVRWGDNQPQHF.

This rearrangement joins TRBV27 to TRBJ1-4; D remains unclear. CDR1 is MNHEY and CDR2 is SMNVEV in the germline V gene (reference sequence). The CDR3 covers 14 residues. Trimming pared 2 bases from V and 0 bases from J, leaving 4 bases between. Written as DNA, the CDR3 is TGTGCCAGCAGTTTAAGGGCAACTAATGAAAAACTGTTTTTT. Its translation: CASSLRATNEKLFF.

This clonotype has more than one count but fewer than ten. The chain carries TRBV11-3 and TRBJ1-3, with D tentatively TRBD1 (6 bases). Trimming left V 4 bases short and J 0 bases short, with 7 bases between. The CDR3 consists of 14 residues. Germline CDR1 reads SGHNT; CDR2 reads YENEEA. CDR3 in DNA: TGTGCCAGCAGCTGGACAGTCTCTGGAAACACCATATATTTT. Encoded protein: CASSWTVSGNTIYF.

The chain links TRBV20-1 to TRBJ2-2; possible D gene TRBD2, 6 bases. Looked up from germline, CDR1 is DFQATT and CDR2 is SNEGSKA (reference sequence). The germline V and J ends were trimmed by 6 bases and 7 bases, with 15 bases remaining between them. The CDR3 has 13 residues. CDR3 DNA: TGCAGTGCCATCGGAGGGGCAGACGGGGAGCTGTTTTTT. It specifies CSAIGGADGELFF.

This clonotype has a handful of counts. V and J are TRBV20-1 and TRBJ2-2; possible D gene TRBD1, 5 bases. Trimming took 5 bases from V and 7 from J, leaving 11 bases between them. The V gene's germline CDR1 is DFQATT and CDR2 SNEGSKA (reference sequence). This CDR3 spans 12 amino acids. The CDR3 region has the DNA TGCAGTGCTTCCGGACAATTCGGGGAGCTGTTTTTT. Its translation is CSASGQFGELFF.

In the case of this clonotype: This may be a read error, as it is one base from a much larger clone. In DNA, the CDR3 is TGCAGCGTTCATGGCGGAGAGGGGTTCTACGAGCAGTACTTC. This translates into CSVHGGEGFYEQYF. This chain joins TRBV29-1 and TRBJ2-7; the D call may be TRBD1 or TRBD2 (5 bases each). V lost 5 bases to trimming and J lost 3 bases, with 17 bases between them. CDR3 size: 14 residues. Looked up from germline, CDR1 is SQVTM and CDR2 is ANQGSEA.

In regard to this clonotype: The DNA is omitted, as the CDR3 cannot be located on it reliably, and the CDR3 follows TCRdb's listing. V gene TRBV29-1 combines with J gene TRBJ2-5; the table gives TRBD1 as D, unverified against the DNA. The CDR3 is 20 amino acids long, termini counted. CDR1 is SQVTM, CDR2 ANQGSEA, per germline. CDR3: CSIYLCSVEDRRTGTWAQYF.

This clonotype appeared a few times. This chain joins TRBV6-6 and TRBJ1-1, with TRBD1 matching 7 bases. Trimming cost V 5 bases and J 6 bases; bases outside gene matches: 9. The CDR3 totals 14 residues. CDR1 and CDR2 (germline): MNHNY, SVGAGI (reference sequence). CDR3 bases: TGTGCCAGCAGTGAAAAGAGGGGGCGCGCTGAAGCTTTCTTT. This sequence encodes CASSEKRGRAEAFF.

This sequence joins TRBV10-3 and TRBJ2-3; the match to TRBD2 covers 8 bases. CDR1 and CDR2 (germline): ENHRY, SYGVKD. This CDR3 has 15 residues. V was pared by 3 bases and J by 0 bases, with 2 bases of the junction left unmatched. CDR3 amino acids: CAISDPSGSTDTQYF. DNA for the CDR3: TGTGCCATCAGTGACCCTAGCGGGAGCACAGATACGCAGTATTTT.

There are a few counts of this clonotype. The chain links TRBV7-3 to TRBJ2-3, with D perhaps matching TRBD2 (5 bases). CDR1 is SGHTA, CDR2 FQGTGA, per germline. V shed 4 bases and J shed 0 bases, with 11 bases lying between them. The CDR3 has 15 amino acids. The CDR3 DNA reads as TGTGCCAGCAGCTCTCGGGGTAGTAGCACAGATACGCAGTATTTT. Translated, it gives CASSSRGSSTDTQYF.

The CDR3 sequence is CSARMTGGGYEQYF. The CDR3 coding sequence is TGCAGTGCTAGGATGACAGGGGGCGGTTACGAGCAGTACTTC. This rearrangement joins TRBV20-1 to TRBJ2-7; 10 nucleotides align to TRBD1. The CDR3 consists of 14 residues. V gave up 3 bases and J gave up 4 bases; unmatched junction bases: 6. Germline lookup yields CDR1 DFQATT and CDR2 SNEGSKA (reference sequence).

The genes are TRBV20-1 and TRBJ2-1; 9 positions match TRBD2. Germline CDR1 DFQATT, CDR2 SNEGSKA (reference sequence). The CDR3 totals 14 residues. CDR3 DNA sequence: TGCAGCGCCCTCGGGACTAGCCTCTACAATGAGCAGTTCTTC. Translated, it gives CSALGTSLYNEQFF.

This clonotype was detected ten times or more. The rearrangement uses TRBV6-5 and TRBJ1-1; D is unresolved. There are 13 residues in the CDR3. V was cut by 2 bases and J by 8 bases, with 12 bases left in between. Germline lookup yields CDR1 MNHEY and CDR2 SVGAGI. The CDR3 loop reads CASSYAGSKEAFF. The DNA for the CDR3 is TGTGCCAGCAGTTACGCAGGCTCTAAAGAAGCTTTCTTT.

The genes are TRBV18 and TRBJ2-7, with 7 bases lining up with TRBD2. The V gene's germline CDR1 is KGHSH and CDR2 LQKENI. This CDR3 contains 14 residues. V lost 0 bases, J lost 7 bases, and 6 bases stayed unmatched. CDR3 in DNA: TGTGCCAGCTCACCACCGGCGGGAGCGAGTGAGCAGTACTTC. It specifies CASSPPAGASEQYF.

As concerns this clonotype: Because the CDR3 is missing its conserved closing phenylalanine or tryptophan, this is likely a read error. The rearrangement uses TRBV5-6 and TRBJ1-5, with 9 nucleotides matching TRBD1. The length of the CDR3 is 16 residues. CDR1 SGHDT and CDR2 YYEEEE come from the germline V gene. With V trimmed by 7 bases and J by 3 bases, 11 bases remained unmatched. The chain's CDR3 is CASGSVGTGSNQPQHS. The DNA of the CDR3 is TGTGCCAGCGGCTCCGTAGGGACAGGGTCCAATCAGCCCCAGCATTCT.

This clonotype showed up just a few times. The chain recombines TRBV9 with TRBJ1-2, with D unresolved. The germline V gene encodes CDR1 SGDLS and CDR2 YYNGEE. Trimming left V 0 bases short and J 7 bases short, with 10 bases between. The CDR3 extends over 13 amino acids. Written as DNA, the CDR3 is TGTGCCAGCAGCGTAGGCCCCTGGGGTGGCTACACCTTC. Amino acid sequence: CASSVGPWGGYTF. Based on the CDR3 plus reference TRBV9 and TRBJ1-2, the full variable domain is DSGVTQTPKHLITATGQRVTLRCSPRSGDLSVYWYQQSLDQGLQFLIQYYNGEERAKGNILERFSAQQFPDLHSELNLSSLELGDSALYFCASSVGPWGGYTFGSGTRLTVV.

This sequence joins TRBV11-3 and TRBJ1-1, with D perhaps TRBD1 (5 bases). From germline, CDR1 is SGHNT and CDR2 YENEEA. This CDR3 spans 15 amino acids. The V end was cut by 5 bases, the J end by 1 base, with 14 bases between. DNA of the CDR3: TGTGCCAGCAGCGGGATCCCTAGGGGGAACACTGAAGCTTTCTTT. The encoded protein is CASSGIPRGNTEAFF.

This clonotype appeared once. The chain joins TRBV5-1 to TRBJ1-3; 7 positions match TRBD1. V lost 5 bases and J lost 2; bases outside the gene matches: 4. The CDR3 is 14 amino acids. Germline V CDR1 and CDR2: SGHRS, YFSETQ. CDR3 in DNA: TGCGCCAGCAGGCAAACAGGGGCTGGAAACACCATATATTTT. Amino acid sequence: CASRQTGAGNTIYF.

Here the CDR3 reads CASSRDSHSYEQYF. Written as DNA, the CDR3 is TGTGCCAGCAGCAGGGACTCCCACTCCTACGAGCAGTACTTC. The chain carries TRBV5-6 and TRBJ2-7; possible D gene TRBD2, 6 bases. The V gene's germline CDR1 is SGHDT and CDR2 YYEEEE. V lost 4 bases to trimming and J lost 0 bases, with 11 bases between them. The length of the CDR3 is 14 residues.

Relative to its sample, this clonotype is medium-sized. The CDR3, as DNA: TGTGCCACCAGTGATTTGGGTGGGATCGGAAGCCTCAACACCGGGGAGCTGTTTTTT. This gives the protein CATSDLGGIGSLNTGELFF. The rearrangement uses TRBV24-1 and TRBJ2-2; D is undetermined. Per germline, CDR1 KGHDR and CDR2 SFDVKD. The V end lost 0 bases, the J end lost 2 bases, and 18 bases lay between the germline ends. The CDR3 is made up of 19 amino acids.

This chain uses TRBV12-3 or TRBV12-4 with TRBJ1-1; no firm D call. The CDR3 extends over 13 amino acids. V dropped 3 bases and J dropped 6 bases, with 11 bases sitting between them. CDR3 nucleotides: TGTGCCAGCAGTTTGGGCAGGCACCCTGAAGCTTTCTTT. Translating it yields CASSLGRHPEAFF.

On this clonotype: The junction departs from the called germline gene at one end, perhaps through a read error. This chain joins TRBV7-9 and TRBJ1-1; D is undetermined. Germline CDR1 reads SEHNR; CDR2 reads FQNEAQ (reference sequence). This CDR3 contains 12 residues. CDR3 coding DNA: TGTGCCAGCAGCAGGGAGGGCACTGAAGCTTTCTTC. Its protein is CASSREGTEAFF. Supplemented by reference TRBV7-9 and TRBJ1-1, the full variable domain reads DTGVSQNPRHKITKRGQNVTFRCDPISEHNRLYWYRQTLGQGPEFLTYFQNEAQLEKSRLLSDRFSAERPKGSFSTLEIQRTEQGDSAMYLCASSREGTEAFFGQGTRLTVV.